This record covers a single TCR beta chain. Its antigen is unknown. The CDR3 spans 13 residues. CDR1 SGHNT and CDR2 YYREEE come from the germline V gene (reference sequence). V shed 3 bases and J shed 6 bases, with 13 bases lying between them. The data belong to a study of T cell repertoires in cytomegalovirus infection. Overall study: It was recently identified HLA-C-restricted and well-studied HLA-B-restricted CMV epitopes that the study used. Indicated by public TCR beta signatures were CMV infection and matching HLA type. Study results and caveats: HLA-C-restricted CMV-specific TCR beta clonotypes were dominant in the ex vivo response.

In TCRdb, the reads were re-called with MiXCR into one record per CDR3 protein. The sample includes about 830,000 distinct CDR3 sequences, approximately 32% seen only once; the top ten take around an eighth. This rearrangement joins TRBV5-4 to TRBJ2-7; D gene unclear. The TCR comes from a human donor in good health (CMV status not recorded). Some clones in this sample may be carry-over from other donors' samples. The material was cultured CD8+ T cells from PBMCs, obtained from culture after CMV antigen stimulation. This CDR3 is CASSSGATFEQYV. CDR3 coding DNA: TGTGCCAGCAGCTCCGGAGCTACTTTCGAGCAGTACGTC.